The TCR beta chain under discussion was sequenced for a study of Tregs in tolerant kidney transplant recipients. Study results and limitations: In tolerant patients, donor-specific Tregs outgrew total Tregs, suggesting antigen-driven expansion.

In its sample, this clone was seen a few times. The antigen is undetermined. Profiling relied on immunoSEQ multiplex PCR, and the TCRdb table lists in-frame clones only, not all of them. The sample shows under 95,000 clones, approximately 90% of them seen only once. The CDR3 has 14 amino acids. V lost 1 base and J 2 bases, leaving 7 bases between the germline ends. Germline V gene data show CDR1 as SGHTA and CDR2 as FQGTGA. CD4+CD25+CD127- Tregs, CD4+CD25- non-Tregs, CD4 and CD8 cells were sorted. Before regulatory T cell sorting, thawed PBMCs rested overnight at 37°C in around 200 IU/ml IL-2. This receptor was taken from a human donor who received a combined kidney and bone marrow transplant. Sequenced material: Tregs from blood, taken before the transplant. V gene TRBV7-3 combines with J gene TRBJ2-3; D is tentatively TRBD1 or TRBD2 (5 bases each). The CDR3 bases are TGTGCCAGCAGCTTAAGGGGGATCACAGATACGCAGTATTTT. Translating gives CASSLRGITDTQYF. Complete variable domain (other parts from reference TRBV7-3 and TRBJ2-3): GAGVSQTPSNKVTEKGKYVELRCDPISGHTALYWYRQSLGQGPEFLIYFQGTGAADDSGLPNDRFFAVRPEGSVSTLKIQRTERGDSAVYLCASSLRGITDTQYFGPGTRLTVL.